Included here is one TCR beta chain sequence, with context. Antigen unknown. CDR1 is LNHDA, CDR2 SQIVND, per germline (reference sequence). V was shortened by 5 bases and J by 6 bases, with 13 bases between the two germline ends. The CDR3 covers 13 residues. The sample belongs to a study of cytomegalovirus exposure and HLA in healthy donors. Across the whole study: Genetic ancestry analysis placed about 76% of the roughly 400 donors that were genotyped in the Caucasian-associated cluster.

These donors counted as nominally healthy when sampled, but unrecorded immune exposures were likely. A multiplex PCR was run with 60 Vbeta primers and 13 Jbeta primers. The data were produced by immunoSEQ multiplex PCR, yet TCRdb's version contains in-frame clones alone and is incomplete. This table has about 150,000 clones, roughly 77% appearing once. Study-level points and caveats: When presence/absence was analysed, sequencing depth was taken to be roughly uniform across donors. Available immune exposure information was restricted to CMV serostatus only.

This chain links TRBV19 with TRBJ1-1; D perhaps matches TRBD1 (6 bases). The specimen was PBMCs. The sequence derives from a man between 25 and 39 years old in good health and CMV-seropositive. CDR3 protein: CASSPRGRSEAFF. DNA of the CDR3: TGTGCCAGTAGTCCCAGGGGTCGGTCTGAAGCTTTCTTT. Supplemented by reference TRBV19 and TRBJ1-1, the full variable domain reads DGGITQSPKYLFRKEGQNVTLSCEQNLNHDAMYWYRQDPGQGLRLIYYSQIVNDFQKGDIAEGYSVSREKKESFPLTVTSAQKNPTAFYLCASSPRGRSEAFFGQGTRLTVV.